This TCR beta chain is from a study of cytomegalovirus exposure and HLA in healthy donors. Study-wide results and caveats: There were a few CMV-associated chains whose specificity for CMV antigens was confirmed in vitro. Later work found that TCR association rates differed between HLA loci; DRB1 had the most and HLA-C the fewest.

The CDR3 runs 14 residues. Germline CDR1 is MGHRA and CDR2 is YSYEKL. V was cut by 3 bases and J by 11 bases, with 16 bases left in between. This clone was detected only a few times. No antigen is known for it. Sampled while nominally healthy, donors likely had unrecorded immune exposures. This PCR relied on a set of 60 Vbeta primers and 13 Jbeta primers. Study processing details: An analysis that came later counted 70 million to 100 million unique TCR beta chains, 9 million to 12 million shared. Method: immunoSEQ multiplex PCR; TCRdb's copy keeps in-frame clones and lacks some. That table supplies the V and J calls and clone size; D and trimming were determined from the DNA. This table has about 72,000 clones, approximately 70% appearing once.

The chain is built from TRBV4-1 and TRBJ1-4; D perhaps matches TRBD1 (5 bases). This TCR was recovered from a man in his forties in good health and CMV-seropositive. Sequencing was performed on PBMCs. CDR3: CASSQTDTPRKLFF. The CDR3 coding sequence is TGCGCCAGCAGCCAGACGGACACCCCGCGGAAACTGTTTTTT.